This is a list of T cell receptor beta chains from one sample in a study of T cell clonotyping in hematopoietic cell transplantation. Using immunoSEQ multiplex PCR, the repertoire was profiled, and TCRdb retains in-frame clones only, with some absent. Of around 17,000 clones in the sample, about 90% were seen once. Material for sequencing was peripheral blood mononuclear cells. The receptors stem from a middle-aged man in good health. Some clones in this sample may be carry-over from other donors' samples. Both conserved end residues are part of each CDR3. The order of the fields is V gene, D gene, clone size, J gene, CDR3 DNA, CDR3 protein. D genes are given only for firm matches. Not all rows give a size; the values are once, few, many and, for expanded clones, a class.

>TRBV11-2|-|few|TRBJ1-4
TGTGCCAGCAGCTTTTGCATCCTCACAGCGGCAACTAATGAAAAACTGTTTTTT
CASSFCILTAATNEKLFF
>TRBV7-7|-|once|TRBJ2-2
TGTGCCAGCAGCGACAGTAGGGCCGGGGAGCTGTTTTTT
CASSDSRAGELFF
>TRBV2|TRBD1|-|TRBJ1-4
TGTGCCAGCAGTGAAGGCGGGACAGGTATAGGGGGTGAAAAACTGTTTTTT
CASSEGGTGIGGEKLFF
>TRBV5-8|-|-|TRBJ1-1
TGTGCCAGCAGCTTGGTACAGAATGAAGCTTTCTTT
CASSLVQNEAFF
>TRBV6-6|-|-|TRBJ2-5
TGTGCCACCCTTTTAGGGGCGTACCAAGAGACCCAGTACTTC
CATLLGAYQETQYF
>TRBV30|-|-|TRBJ2-7
TGTGCCTGGAGTGTACAAGGCTACGAGCAGTACTTC
CAWSVQGYEQYF
>TRBV19|TRBD1|once|TRBJ1-1
TGTGCCAGTAGTCCGTGGACAGGGACGAACACTGAAGCTTTCTTT
CASSPWTGTNTEAFF
>TRBV7-9|-|-|TRBJ2-1
TGTGCCAGCAGCTTACAGGGATCAAATTTCGCCAATGAGCAGTTCTTC
CASSLQGSNFANEQFF
>TRBV7-2|-|-|TRBJ1-6
TGTGCCAGCAGCTCACCGGGACACCTTAATTCACCCCTCCACTTT
CASSSPGHLNSPLHF
>TRBV7-8|-|few|TRBJ1-6
TGTGCCAGCAGCCTACAGGAATCCGCCTCACCCCTCCACTTT
CASSLQESASPLHF
>TRBV6-1|-|-|TRBJ1-2
TGTGCCAGCAGTGAACGGGGGACCTATGGCTACACCTTC
CASSERGTYGYTF
>TRBV27|-|once|TRBJ2-7
TGTGCCAGCAGTCAATCCCCAGGGGATTTGGCCTACGAGCAGTACTTC
CASSQSPGDLAYEQYF
>TRBV7-9|-|-|TRBJ1-2
TGTGCCAGCAGGTCGGCAGCCAACTATGGCTACACCTTC
CASRSAANYGYTF
>TRBV9|-|-|TRBJ2-6
TGTGCCAGCACCCTGGACCCTTCTGGGGCCAACGTCCTGACTTTC
CASTLDPSGANVLTF
>TRBV28|-|-|TRBJ2-1
TGTGCCAGCAGCCCAGGGGTCAATGAGCAGTTCTTC
CASSPGVNEQFF
>TRBV4-3|-|-|TRBJ2-3
TGCGCCAGCAGCCGCCAGGGCCCCGGGGCCCCTACAGATACGCAGTATTTT
CASSRQGPGAPTDTQYF
>TRBV4-3|-|-|TRBJ2-2
TGCGCCAGCAGCCAAGATTTGGTAAAGGGCCGGGGAGGGGAGCTGTTTTTT
CASSQDLVKGRGGELFF
>TRBV6-6|TRBD1|-|TRBJ2-7
TGTGCCAGCAGTGACGGACAGGGCTACGAGCAGTACTTC
CASSDGQGYEQYF
>TRBV5-4|-|-|TRBJ1-2
TGTGCCAGCAACGACGGGTGGTCTGTGGGCTACACCTTC
CASNDGWSVGYTF
>TRBV12-5|TRBD1|-|TRBJ1-2
TGTGCTAGTGGTTTGGTTTGGGACAGAACTAACTATGGCTACACCTTC
CASGLVWDRTNYGYTF
>TRBV4-3|TRBD2|-|TRBJ2-3
TGCGCCAGCAGCCAAGATAAGGGCGGGGGGGCAGATACGCAGTATTTT
CASSQDKGGGADTQYF
>TRBV11-3|-|-|TRBJ2-5
TGTGCCAGCAGCCCCACAGGACAAGAGACCCAGTACTTC
CASSPTGQETQYF
>TRBV19|-|-|TRBJ1-1
TGTGCCAGTAGTACCGGGTCCATGGACACTGAAGCTTTCTTT
CASSTGSMDTEAFF
>TRBV29-1|-|once|TRBJ1-2
TGCAGCGTTGGGGAATCCTATGGCTACACCTTC
CSVGESYGYTF
>TRBV5-8|-|-|TRBJ1-5
TGTGCCAGCAGCCTGGGAGGTAGGGACAATCAGCCCCAGCATTTT
CASSLGGRDNQPQHF
>TRBV7-2|-|-|TRBJ1-3
TGTGCCAGCAGCTTAGGTCTCGGGACCTCTGGAAACACCATATATTTT
CASSLGLGTSGNTIYF
>TRBV7-9|TRBD1|-|TRBJ1-3
TGTGCCAGCAGCCTGGACAGGGGGCCGGGAAACACCATATATTTT
CASSLDRGPGNTIYF
>TRBV7-3|TRBD1|-|TRBJ1-1
TGTGCCAGCAGCAAAGGGGGCCTGAACACTGAAGCTTTCTTT
CASSKGGLNTEAFF
>TRBV5-3|-|-|TRBJ2-7
TGTGCCAGAAGCTTTTGTCGCAGGTCCTACGAGCAGTACTTC
CARSFCRRSYEQYF
>TRBV5-6|-|-|TRBJ1-2
TGTGCCAGCAGCTTGAAAGGGCAGCTTCTCTATGGCTACACCTTC
CASSLKGQLLYGYTF
>TRBV7-2|TRBD2|few|TRBJ2-1
TGTGCCAGCAGCTTAGGGGACTATGGGGATGAGCAGTTCTTC
CASSLGDYGDEQFF
>TRBV11-2|-|-|TRBJ2-7
TGTGCCAGCAGCTTATACAGTTACGAGCAGTACTTC
CASSLYSYEQYF
>TRBV30|TRBD1|-|TRBJ1-5
TGTGCCTGGAGCCGGACAGGGGAACAGCCCCAGCATTTT
CAWSRTGEQPQHF
>TRBV4-1|TRBD1|-|TRBJ2-2
TGCGCCACAGGACAGGGGGCGGTGGGCGGGGAGCTGTTTTTT
CATGQGAVGGELFF
>TRBV11-3|TRBD2|-|TRBJ2-7
TGTGCCAGCAGCTTAGTAGCTAGCGGGGGATACGAGCAGTACTTC
CASSLVASGGYEQYF
>TRBV5-6|-|-|TRBJ2-7
TGTGCCAGCAGCTTGACGTACGAGCAGTACTTC
CASSLTYEQYF
>TRBV5-6|-|-|TRBJ2-2
TGTGCCAGCACCTACTTGAACACCGGGGAGCTGTTTTTT
CASTYLNTGELFF
>TRBV29-1|-|-|TRBJ2-3
TGCAGCGGGGAAGGCGGAGCGAATACGCAGTATTTT
CSGEGGANTQYF
>TRBV11-2|-|-|TRBJ2-2
TGTGCCAGCAGGCCCACCCCTTCGAACACCGGGGAGCTGTTTTTT
CASRPTPSNTGELFF
>TRBV10-3|-|once|TRBJ2-2
TGTGCCAACAAACCAGAGACTGATGCCGGGGAGCTGTTTTTT
CANKPETDAGELFF
>TRBV4-1|-|few|TRBJ1-6
TGCGCCAGCAGCCAAGATTCAGATTCACCCCTCCACTTT
CASSQDSDSPLHF
>TRBV7-3|-|-|TRBJ2-3
TGTGCCAGCAGCTTAGACCGCACAGATACGCAGTATTTT
CASSLDRTDTQYF